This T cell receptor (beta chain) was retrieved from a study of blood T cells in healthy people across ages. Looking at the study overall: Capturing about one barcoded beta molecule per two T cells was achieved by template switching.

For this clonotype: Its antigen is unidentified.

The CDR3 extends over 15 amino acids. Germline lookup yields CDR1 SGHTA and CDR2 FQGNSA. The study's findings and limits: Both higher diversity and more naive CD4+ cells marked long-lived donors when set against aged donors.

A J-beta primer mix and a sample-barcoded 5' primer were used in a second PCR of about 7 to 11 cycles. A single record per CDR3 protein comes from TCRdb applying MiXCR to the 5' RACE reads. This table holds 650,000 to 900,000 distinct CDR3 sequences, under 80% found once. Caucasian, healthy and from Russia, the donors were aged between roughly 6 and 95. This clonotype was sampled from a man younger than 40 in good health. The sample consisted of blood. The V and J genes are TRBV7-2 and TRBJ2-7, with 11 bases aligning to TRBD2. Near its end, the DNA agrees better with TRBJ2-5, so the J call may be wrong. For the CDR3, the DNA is TGTGCCAGCAGCGCGGGACTAGCGGTGAAAGAGACCCAGTACTTC. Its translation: CASSAGLAVKETQYF.